This T cell receptor (beta chain) is from a study of blood T cell repertoires in COVID-19. Study information: T cells, B-cell-depleted T cells, or PBMCs supplied cDNA or gDNA.

Trimming shortened V by 6 bases and J by 6 bases, and 12 bases separated the two germline ends. The CDR3 consists of 13 residues. Germline V gene data show CDR1 as SNHLY and CDR2 as FYNNEI. Original processing notes: Estimated nucleated cell counts came from reference gene primer amplification. TCRdb's copy holds only in-frame clones and misses some; the assay was immunoSEQ multiplex PCR. That table is the source of V, J and clone size, and D and trimming were worked out from the DNA. The sample gives 110,000 to 150,000 clones, roughly 84% of which show up once; over 35% is in the top ten. Material for sequencing was peripheral blood. The source of this sequence is a human donor in a cohort sampled during active COVID-19. This chain links TRBV2 with TRBJ1-5; D may be TRBD1 (5 bases). CDR3 nucleotides: TGTGCCAGCAGCCAGGGTTCGGGTCAGCCCCAGCATTTT. Translating it yields CASSQGSGQPQHF. Looking up the rest from reference TRBV2 and TRBJ1-5 gives the full variable domain: EPEVTQTPSHQVTQMGQEVILRCVPISNHLYFYWYRQILGQKVEFLVSFYNNEISEKSEIFDDQFSVERPDGSNFTLKIRSTKLEDSAMYFCASSQGSGQPQHFGDGTRLSIL.